These T cell receptor beta chains were read from a single sample in a study of blood T cell repertoires in COVID-19. Profiled with immunoSEQ multiplex PCR; TCRdb holds only in-frame clones, not every one. Altogether tens of thousands of clones are present, roughly three quarters being singletons, with the ten largest covering around 50%. The sequenced sample was peripheral blood. All receptors come from a human donor in a cohort sampled during active COVID-19. Both conserved end residues are part of each CDR3. The D gene is left open where the match is weak. Some rows have no size entry. The others give once, few or many, or a class for an expanded clone.

>-|TRBV6-5|TRBJ1-1|-
TGTGCCAGCAGTTATACAGGGATTGGTGAAGCTTTCTTT
CASSYTGIGEAFF
>-|TRBV24-1|TRBJ2-1|-
TGTGCCACCAGGACAGACGAACGGGATGAGCAGTTCTTC
CATRTDERDEQFF
>few|TRBV28|TRBJ2-1|-
TGTGCCAGCAGTTTACTGGGGGGTGAGCAGTTCTTC
CASSLLGGEQFF
>-|TRBV6-1|TRBJ1-3|-
TGTGCCAGCAGTGAGCGGGGGGAAGGTGGAAACACCATATATTTT
CASSERGEGGNTIYF
>-|TRBV30|TRBJ2-2|-
TGTGCCTGGAGCGCGACTAGAAATACCGGGGAGCTGTTTTTT
CAWSATRNTGELFF
>few|TRBV11-2|TRBJ2-5|-
TGTGCCAGCAGCTTAGTTCTGGGGCCGATCGAGACCCAGTACTTC
CASSLVLGPIETQYF
>-|TRBV28|TRBJ1-3|-
TGTGCCAGCAGTTGGTCAGTCCTCTCTGGAAACACCATATATTTT
CASSWSVLSGNTIYF
>-|TRBV5-1|TRBJ1-2|-
TGCGCCAGCAGCTCGGACAGCGGCTATGGCTACACCTTC
CASSSDSGYGYTF
>-|TRBV7-9|TRBJ2-7|-
TGTGCCAGCAGCTTAGCGGGCGCAGTCGAGTACTTC
CASSLAGAVEYF
>-|TRBV5-1|TRBJ2-1|-
TGCGCCAGCAGCTTGGGACTAGGGCCAGGGGAGCAGTTCTTC
CASSLGLGPGEQFF
>-|TRBV27|TRBJ1-4|TRBD1
TGTGCCAGCAGTTCCCCCGGACAGGGGACTGAAAAACTGTTTTTT
CASSSPGQGTEKLFF
>-|TRBV5-1|TRBJ2-2|TRBD1
TGCGCCAGCAGCACGCAGGGGGCAAACACCGGGGAGCTGTTTTTT
CASSTQGANTGELFF
>-|TRBV12-3/TRBV12-4|TRBJ1-1|TRBD1
TGTGCCAGCAGTTGGGACAGGGGCGGCCAAGCTTTCTTT
CASSWDRGGQAFF
>-|TRBV18|TRBJ2-7|TRBD1
TGTGCCAGCTCACTTACCGGGACAGGGATGGACGAGCAGTACTTC
CASSLTGTGMDEQYF
>-|TRBV5-1|TRBJ2-5|TRBD2
TGCGCCAGCAGCTTGGGGGCTAGCGGTCAAGAGACCCAGTACTTC
CASSLGASGQETQYF
>-|TRBV28|TRBJ2-7|-
TGTGCCAGCAGTTCCAGGGTTCCCTACGAGCAGTACTTC
CASSSRVPYEQYF
>-|TRBV18|TRBJ2-7|TRBD1
TGTGCCAGCTCACCACGACAGGGGGTAAACGAGCAGTACTTC
CASSPRQGVNEQYF
>-|TRBV29-1|TRBJ2-1|-
TGCAGCGTGGACCCTCGGGAGAGCTCCTACAATGAGCAGTTCTTC
CSVDPRESSYNEQFF
>-|TRBV18|TRBJ2-7|TRBD1
TGTGCCAGCTCACCGGACAGGGGGGCCCCCTACGAGCAGTACTTC
CASSPDRGAPYEQYF
>-|TRBV30|TRBJ1-5|TRBD1
TGTGCCTGGAGTGTACGGGGACAGGGCGATCAGCCCCAGCATTTT
CAWSVRGQGDQPQHF
>-|TRBV19|TRBJ2-1|TRBD2
TGTGCCAGTAGTATTATGGGACTAGCGGGGCGCAGCTCCTACAATGAGCAGTTCTTC
CASSIMGLAGRSSYNEQFF
>-|TRBV2|TRBJ2-7|TRBD1
TGTGCCAGCAGTCGGACAGGAGCCTACGAGCAGTACTTC
CASSRTGAYEQYF
>-|TRBV28|TRBJ1-5|TRBD1
TGTGCCAGCAGGGACCTAGACAGGGACACTCAGCCCCAGCATTTT
CASRDLDRDTQPQHF
>-|TRBV21-1|TRBJ2-5|-
TGTGCCAGCAGCAAAGCGATCCGAGGGAGGGTGGAAGAGACCCAGTACTTC
CASSKAIRGRVEETQYF
>few|TRBV7-8|TRBJ2-7|TRBD2
TGTGCCAGCAGCTTAGGTGGACTAGCGGGGGTATACGAGCAGTACTTC
CASSLGGLAGVYEQYF
>-|TRBV14|TRBJ1-1|TRBD1
TGTGCCAGCAGCCAAGATGTTCGCACAGGGGTTGGGAACACTGAAGCTTTCTTT
CASSQDVRTGVGNTEAFF
>-|TRBV5-1|TRBJ1-4|-
TGCGCCAGCAGCTTGGGGACTAGGGATGAAAAACTGTTTTTT
CASSLGTRDEKLFF
>-|TRBV7-8|TRBJ1-2|TRBD1
TGTGCCAGCAGCCCCAACAGGGGTGCTAACTATGGCTACACCTTC
CASSPNRGANYGYTF
>-|TRBV5-3|TRBJ2-2|TRBD1
TGTGCCAGAAGCACCAGGGACAGGGCGGACACCGGGGAGCTGTTTTTT
CARSTRDRADTGELFF
>-|TRBV28|TRBJ2-1|TRBD2
TGTGCCAGCAGTCCTATTAGCGGGAGCTCCTACAATGAGCAGTTCTTC
CASSPISGSSYNEQFF
>-|TRBV7-2|TRBJ2-7|TRBD1
TGTGCCAGCAGCCCACAGACAGGGCATAACGAGCAGTACTTC
CASSPQTGHNEQYF
>-|TRBV15|TRBJ1-5|-
TGTGCCACCAGCGGGTCCTCAGGGGGCAATCAGCCCCAGCATTTT
CATSGSSGGNQPQHF
>-|TRBV10-3|TRBJ2-7|-
TGTGCCATCAGGCCGGGAAGGAGGGGCGATTCCTACGAGCAGTACTTC
CAIRPGRRGDSYEQYF
>-|TRBV11-2|TRBJ2-7|TRBD2
TGTGCCAGCAGCCCGGGACTAGCGGCCGCCTACGAGCAGTACTTC
CASSPGLAAAYEQYF
>few|TRBV21-1|TRBJ2-7|-
TGTGCCAGCAGCAGTGGGGGCGATCGTAGGCAGTACTTC
CASSSGGDRRQYF
>few|TRBV4-1|TRBJ1-6|TRBD1
TGCGCCAGCAGCCAGTTGACAGGGATCTCACCCCTCCACTTT
CASSQLTGISPLHF
>-|TRBV7-8|TRBJ2-5|TRBD2
TGTGCCAGCAACAAGGGACTAGCGGGAGAGGGGACCCAGTACTTC
CASNKGLAGEGTQYF
>-|TRBV11-2|TRBJ1-5|-
TGTGCCAGCAGCTTATATAGCAATCAGCCCCAGCATTTT
CASSLYSNQPQHF
>-|TRBV7-9|TRBJ2-3|TRBD1
TGTGCCAGCAGCTTAACCGGACAGGGATCTAGCACAGATACGCAGTATTTT
CASSLTGQGSSTDTQYF
>-|TRBV18|TRBJ2-6|TRBD1
TGTGCCAGCTCATTAGGACAGGCCTCTGGGGCCAACGTCCTGACTTTC
CASSLGQASGANVLTF
>-|TRBV5-4|TRBJ2-3|TRBD1
TGTGCCAGCAGCTTGGGAGGGGGCGGGAGCACAGATACGCAGTATTTT
CASSLGGGGSTDTQYF
>-|TRBV12-3/TRBV12-4|TRBJ2-5|-
TGTGCCAGCAGTCTTATTCAAGAGACCCAGTACTTC
CASSLIQETQYF
>few|TRBV5-1|TRBJ2-7|-
TGCGCCAGCAGCTTCTTACAGGGTGGAACCTACGAGCAGTACTTC
CASSFLQGGTYEQYF
>-|TRBV9|TRBJ1-1|-
TGTGCCAGCAGCGTACAGGTAGGGGTAGTAGCTTTCTTT
CASSVQVGVVAFF
>-|TRBV6-5|TRBJ2-3|-
TGTGCCAGCAGTTACTCCTCCCTACAGGGAGATACGCAGTATTTT
CASSYSSLQGDTQYF
>-|TRBV25-1|TRBJ1-2|TRBD1
TGTGCCAGCACGGGACAGGGCCTCTCCTACGGCTACACCTTC
CASTGQGLSYGYTF
>-|TRBV18|TRBJ2-7|TRBD2
TGTGCCAGCTCACCAGTCGCGGGGGAGGGGGAGCAGTACTTC
CASSPVAGEGEQYF
>-|TRBV3-1/TRBV3-2|TRBJ2-5|-
TGTGCCAGCAGCCAAGGAGCCAGGGCAGAGACCCAGTACTTC
CASSQGARAETQYF
>few|TRBV6-4|TRBJ1-1|-
TGTGCCAGCAGCCCCCAGGCTTACGGCACTGAAGCTTTCTTT
CASSPQAYGTEAFF
>-|TRBV19|TRBJ1-1|TRBD1
TGTGCCAGTAGTATGGCTTACAGGGGGGGCACTGAAGCTTTCTTT
CASSMAYRGGTEAFF
>-|TRBV4-1|TRBJ2-3|TRBD1
TGCGCCAGCAGCCAACAAACAGGACAGGGGAGCACAGATACGCAGTATTTT
CASSQQTGQGSTDTQYF
>-|TRBV11-2|TRBJ2-1|TRBD1
TGTGCCAGCAGCCTAGGGGGCAGGGGGCTGAATGAGCAGTTCTTC
CASSLGGRGLNEQFF